This T cell receptor beta chain was recorded in a study of T cell responses to AZD1222 COVID-19 vaccine. The overall study: Second doses were pooled across both intervals (about 4 or about 12 weeks). Overall study findings and caveats: Donors were largely white British and mainly female; clonal diversity was possibly underestimated.

The germline V gene encodes CDR1 SQVTM and CDR2 ANQGSEA. The CDR3 is made up of 15 amino acids. Trimming took 6 bases from V and 0 from J, leaving 12 bases between them. Remarks on this clone: Its antigen is unknown.

Clones were read by immunoSEQ multiplex PCR, and TCRdb kept only the in-frame ones, dropping some. The data show roughly 120,000 clones, with about 90% seen just once and 5% to 6.5% held by the top ten. This TCR derives from an adult in good health. V and J are TRBV29-1 and TRBJ1-6; D possibly corresponds to TRBD1 (5 bases). Sequenced material: peripheral blood, taken on day 0 of AZD1222 vaccination. CDR3 loop: CSVQDRSSYNSPLHF. As DNA, the CDR3 is TGCAGCGTACAAGACAGAAGCTCCTATAATTCACCCCTCCACTTT.